These T cell receptor beta chains were read from a single sample in a study of post-analysis software for immune sequencing data. One entry per CDR3 protein results from TCRdb running MiXCR on the PCR reads. Among under 200,000 distinct CDR3 sequences, around 36% were seen once, and the ten largest hold approximately 30%. The starting material was blood, obtained after autologous hematopoietic stem cell transplantation. The receptors were gathered from a girl aged 5-17 years with multiple sclerosis. Each CDR3 is given with its conserved first and last residue. D genes are given only for firm matches. Expanded clones are given a class, and other clones once, few, many or no size at all.

j_gene: TRBJ2-7
v_gene: TRBV5-6
abundance: .
d_gene: TRBD1
CDR3nt: TGTGCCAGCAGCTTGGGAGGGGGCCCTAGGCTACACACCTACGTGCAGTACTTC
CDR3aa: CASSLGGGPRLHTYVQYF

j_gene: TRBJ2-5
v_gene: TRBV7-8
abundance: .
d_gene: .
CDR3nt: TGTGCCAGCACCAACAGAGTGGGGGAGACCCAGTACTTC
CDR3aa: CASTNRVGETQYF

j_gene: TRBJ1-5
v_gene: TRBV7-2
abundance: .
d_gene: .
CDR3nt: TGTGCCAGCAGCTTAACAGGGTTGGAACAGCCCCAGCATTTT
CDR3aa: CASSLTGLEQPQHF

j_gene: TRBJ1-1
v_gene: TRBV12-3/TRBV12-4
abundance: .
d_gene: .
CDR3nt: TGTGCCAGCAGCCAGGGGAACACTGAAGCTTTCTTT
CDR3aa: CASSQGNTEAFF

j_gene: TRBJ2-1
v_gene: TRBV6-2/TRBV6-3
abundance: .
d_gene: TRBD1
CDR3nt: TGTGCCGGTTCTACAGGGGACCCACTGACCTACAATGAGCAGTTCTTC
CDR3aa: CAGSTGDPLTYNEQFF

j_gene: TRBJ1-4
v_gene: TRBV7-2
abundance: few
d_gene: .
CDR3nt: TGTGCCAGCAGCTTAGCGTCAGGGCAAGAAAAACTGTTTTTT
CDR3aa: CASSLASGQEKLFF

j_gene: TRBJ1-1
v_gene: TRBV11-1
abundance: .
d_gene: .
CDR3nt: TGTGCCAGCAACCCCCTAGCCTACACTGAAGCTTTCTTT
CDR3aa: CASNPLAYTEAFF

j_gene: TRBJ2-7
v_gene: TRBV6-2/TRBV6-3
abundance: few
d_gene: .
CDR3nt: TGTGCCAGCAGTTACGTTCACGAGCAGTACTTC
CDR3aa: CASSYVHEQYF

j_gene: TRBJ1-2
v_gene: TRBV5-6
abundance: few
d_gene: .
CDR3nt: TGTGCCAGCAGCTTATACGGGGCTGAATATGGCTACACCTTC
CDR3aa: CASSLYGAEYGYTF

j_gene: TRBJ2-3
v_gene: TRBV29-1
abundance: many
d_gene: TRBD1
CDR3nt: TGCAGCTGGACAGGGGAGTCCACAGATACGCAGTATTTT
CDR3aa: CSWTGESTDTQYF

j_gene: TRBJ2-7
v_gene: TRBV28
abundance: .
d_gene: .
CDR3nt: TGTGCCAGCAGTTCGGGGCCCAAAGGGTCCTACGAGCAGTACTTC
CDR3aa: CASSSGPKGSYEQYF

j_gene: TRBJ2-5
v_gene: TRBV10-2
abundance: few
d_gene: TRBD2
CDR3nt: TGCGCCAGCCAAAAAGGACTAGCGGGAGCGGTCGAGACCCAGTACTTC
CDR3aa: CASQKGLAGAVETQYF

j_gene: TRBJ2-7
v_gene: TRBV27
abundance: few
d_gene: .
CDR3nt: TGTGCCAGCAGTTTAGACGGGAGCTCCTACGAGCAGTACTTC
CDR3aa: CASSLDGSSYEQYF

j_gene: TRBJ2-7
v_gene: TRBV20-1
abundance: few
d_gene: .
CDR3nt: TGCAGTGCTCTGGACAACTACGAGCAGTACTTC
CDR3aa: CSALDNYEQYF

j_gene: TRBJ2-7
v_gene: TRBV27
abundance: few
d_gene: TRBD2
CDR3nt: TGTGCCAGCAGTCTCGACTGGACTAGCGCCGCCTACGAGCAGTACTTC
CDR3aa: CASSLDWTSAAYEQYF

j_gene: TRBJ2-7
v_gene: TRBV28
abundance: few
d_gene: .
CDR3nt: TGTGCCAGCAGTCCGCCCGGCCAAGCCCCCCACCAGCAGTACTTC
CDR3aa: CASSPPGQAPHQQYF